Only a few counts were recorded for the clone carrying this TCR beta chain. The antigen is unknown. Mismatch with germline at one junction end may stem from a read error. CDR1 GTSNPN and CDR2 SVGIG come from the germline V gene (reference sequence). The CDR3 is 13 amino acids. Each diagnosis drew on symptoms, thyroxine, TRAb, thyroid ultrasound and orbital computed tomography findings. Researchers took RNA transcripts and amplified the TCR beta CDR3 regions from them. First-round RT-PCR of the TCR CDR3 relied on the HTBI primer set. From the multiplex PCR reads, TCRdb called clonotypes with MiXCR, one entry per CDR3 protein. There are more than 450,000 distinct CDR3 sequences in the sample; about 20% occur only once, and roughly 44% lies in the top ten. The data derive from a study of T cells in Graves' hyperthyroidism and ophthalmopathy. Study results and caveats: Ophthalmopathy and stable hyperthyroidism were separated by a 13 V-J model. Most thyroid clonotypes with frequency above 0.001 were detected in blood. The model predicted ophthalmopathy a median 6.5 months before onset.

The rearrangement uses TRBV30 and TRBJ1-5; D is undetermined. The sequenced sample consisted of blood. This sequence was found in a man aged 40-55 years with Graves' ophthalmopathy. CDR3: CAWSPLSSQPQHF. The CDR3 DNA reads as TGTGCCTGGAGTCCCCTCAGCAGTCAGCCCCAGCATTTT.